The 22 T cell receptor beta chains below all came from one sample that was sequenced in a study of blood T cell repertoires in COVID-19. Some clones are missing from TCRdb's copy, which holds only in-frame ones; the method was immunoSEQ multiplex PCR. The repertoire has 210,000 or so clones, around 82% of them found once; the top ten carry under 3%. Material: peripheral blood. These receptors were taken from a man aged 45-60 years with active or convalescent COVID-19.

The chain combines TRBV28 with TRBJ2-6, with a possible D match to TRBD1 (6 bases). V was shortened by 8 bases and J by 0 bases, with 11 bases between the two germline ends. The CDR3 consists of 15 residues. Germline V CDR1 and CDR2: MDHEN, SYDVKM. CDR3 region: CASQRGFSGANVLTF. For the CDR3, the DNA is TGTGCCAGCCAAAGGGGGTTCTCTGGGGCCAACGTCCTGACTTTC.

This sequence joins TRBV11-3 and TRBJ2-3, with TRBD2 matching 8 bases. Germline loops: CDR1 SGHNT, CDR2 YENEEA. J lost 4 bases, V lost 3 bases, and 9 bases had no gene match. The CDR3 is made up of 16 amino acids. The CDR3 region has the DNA TGTGCCAGCAGCTTTATTTCCGGGAGGGGCGCAGATACGCAGTATTTT. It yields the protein CASSFISGRGADTQYF.

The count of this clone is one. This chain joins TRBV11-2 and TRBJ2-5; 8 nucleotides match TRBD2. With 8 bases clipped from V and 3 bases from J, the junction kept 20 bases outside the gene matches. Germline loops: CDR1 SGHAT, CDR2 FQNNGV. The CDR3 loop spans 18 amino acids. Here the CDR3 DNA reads TGTGCCAGCGGGAGACTGGAGAGCGGGAGAATCTCCAAAGAGACCCAGTACTTC. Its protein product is CASGRLESGRISKETQYF.

This CDR3 is CASSALGTPGGYEQYF. The DNA for the CDR3 is TGTGCCAGCAGTGCCCTCGGGACACCCGGGGGGTACGAGCAGTACTTC. The rearrangement joins TRBV6-1 to TRBJ2-7; D is possibly TRBD2 (7 bases). Germline V gene sequence: CDR1 MNHNS, CDR2 SASEGT. The V gene lost 4 bases and the J gene lost 4 bases, with 20 bases spanning the gap. The CDR3 has 16 amino acids.

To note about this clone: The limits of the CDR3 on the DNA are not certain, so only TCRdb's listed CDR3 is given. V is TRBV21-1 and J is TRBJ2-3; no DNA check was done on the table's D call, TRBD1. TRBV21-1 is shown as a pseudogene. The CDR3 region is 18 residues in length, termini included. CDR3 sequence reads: CASSHVVGQGTLTDTQYF.

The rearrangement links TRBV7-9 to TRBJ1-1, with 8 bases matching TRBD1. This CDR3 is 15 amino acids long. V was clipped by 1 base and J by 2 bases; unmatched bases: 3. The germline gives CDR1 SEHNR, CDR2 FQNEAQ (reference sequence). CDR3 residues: CASSLVSGGNTEAFF. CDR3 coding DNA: TGTGCCAGCAGCTTAGTGTCAGGGGGCAACACTGAAGCTTTCTTT.

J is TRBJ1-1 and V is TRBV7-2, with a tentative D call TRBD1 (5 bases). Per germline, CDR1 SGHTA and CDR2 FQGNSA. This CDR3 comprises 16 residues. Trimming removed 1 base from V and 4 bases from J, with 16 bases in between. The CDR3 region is CASSLDPPGSGTEAFF. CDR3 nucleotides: TGTGCCAGCAGCTTAGATCCCCCAGGGTCTGGCACTGAAGCTTTCTTT.

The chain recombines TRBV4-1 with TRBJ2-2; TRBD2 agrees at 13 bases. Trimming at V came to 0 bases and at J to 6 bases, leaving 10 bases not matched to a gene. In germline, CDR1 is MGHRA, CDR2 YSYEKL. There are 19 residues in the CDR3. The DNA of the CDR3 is TGCGCCAGCAGCCAAGACCCCCTCGGACTAGCGGGGGCGGCCGGGGAGCTGTTTTTT. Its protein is CASSQDPLGLAGAAGELFF.

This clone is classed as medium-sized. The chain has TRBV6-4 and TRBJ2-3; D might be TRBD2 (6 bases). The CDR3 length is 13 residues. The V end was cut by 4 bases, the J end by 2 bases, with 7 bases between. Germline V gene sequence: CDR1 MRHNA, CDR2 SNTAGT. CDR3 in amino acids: CASSGGDTDTQYF. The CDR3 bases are TGTGCCAGCAGTGGCGGGGACACAGATACGCAGTATTTT.

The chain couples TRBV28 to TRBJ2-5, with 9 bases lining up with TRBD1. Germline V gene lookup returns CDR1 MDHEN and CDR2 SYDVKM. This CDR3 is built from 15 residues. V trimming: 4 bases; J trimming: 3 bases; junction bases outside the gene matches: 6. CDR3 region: CASSSAGTGKETQYF. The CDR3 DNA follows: TGTGCCAGCAGTTCTGCCGGGACAGGGAAAGAGACCCAGTACTTC. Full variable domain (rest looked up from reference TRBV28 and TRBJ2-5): DVKVTQSSRYLVKRTGEKVFLECVQDMDHENMFWYRQDPGLGLRLIYFSYDVKMKEKGDIPEGYSVSREKKERFSLILESASTNQTSMYLCASSSAGTGKETQYFGPGTRLLVL.

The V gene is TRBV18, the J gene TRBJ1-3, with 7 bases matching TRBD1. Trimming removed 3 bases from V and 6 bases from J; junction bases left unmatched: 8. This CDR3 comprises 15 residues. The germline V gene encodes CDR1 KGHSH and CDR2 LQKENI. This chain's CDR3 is CASSPAGTDLNTIYF. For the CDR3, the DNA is TGTGCCAGCTCACCGGCCGGGACAGACTTAAACACCATATATTTT.

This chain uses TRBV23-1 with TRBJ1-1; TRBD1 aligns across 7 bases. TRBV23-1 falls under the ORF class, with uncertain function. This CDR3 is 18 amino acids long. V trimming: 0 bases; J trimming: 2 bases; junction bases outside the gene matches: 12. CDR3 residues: CASSQSRFRDSSNTEAFF. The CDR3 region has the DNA TGCGCCAGCAGTCAATCGAGGTTTCGGGACAGCTCCAACACTGAAGCTTTCTTT.

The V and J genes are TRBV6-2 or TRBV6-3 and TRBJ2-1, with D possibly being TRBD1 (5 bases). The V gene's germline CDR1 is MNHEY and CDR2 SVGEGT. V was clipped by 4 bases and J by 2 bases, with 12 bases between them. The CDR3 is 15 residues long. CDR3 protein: CASSSADRPYNEQFF. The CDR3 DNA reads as TGTGCCAGCAGTTCCGCCGACAGACCCTACAATGAGCAGTTCTTC.

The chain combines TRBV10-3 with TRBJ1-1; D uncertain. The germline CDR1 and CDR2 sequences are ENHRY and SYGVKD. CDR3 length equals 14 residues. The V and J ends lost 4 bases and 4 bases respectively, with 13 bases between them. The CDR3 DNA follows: TGTGCCATCAGTGGGGCTCAACGGGGCACTGAAGCTTTCTTT. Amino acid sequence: CAISGAQRGTEAFF.

The CDR3 reads CASSREGQVESPLHF. Here the CDR3 DNA reads TGTGCCAGCAGCCGAGAGGGACAGGTGGAATCACCCCTCCACTTT. This chain links TRBV9 with TRBJ1-6; the match to TRBD1 covers 8 bases. Losses at the gene ends were 4 bases for V and 10 bases for J; bases not matched to a gene: 10. The CDR3 sequence is 15 residues long. Germline V gene sequence: CDR1 SGDLS, CDR2 YYNGEE.

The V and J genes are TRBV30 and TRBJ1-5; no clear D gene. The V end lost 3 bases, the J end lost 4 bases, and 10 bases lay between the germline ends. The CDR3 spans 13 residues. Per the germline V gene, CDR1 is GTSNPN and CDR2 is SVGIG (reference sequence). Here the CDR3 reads CAWRERGNQPQHF. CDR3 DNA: TGTGCCTGGAGAGAACGGGGTAATCAGCCCCAGCATTTT.

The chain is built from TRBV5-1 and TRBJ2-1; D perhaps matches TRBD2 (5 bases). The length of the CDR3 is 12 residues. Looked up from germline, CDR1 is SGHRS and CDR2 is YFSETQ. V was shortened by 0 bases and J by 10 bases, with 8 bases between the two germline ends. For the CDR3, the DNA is TGCGCCAGCAGCTTGGGTGGCGGGGAGCAGTTCTTC. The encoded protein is CASSLGGGEQFF.

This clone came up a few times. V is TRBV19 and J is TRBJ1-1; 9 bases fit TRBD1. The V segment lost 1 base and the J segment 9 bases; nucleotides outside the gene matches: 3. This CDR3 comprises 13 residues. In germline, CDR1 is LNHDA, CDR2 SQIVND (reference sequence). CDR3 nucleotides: TGTGCCAGTAGTATAGCGACAGGGGGGAAAGCTTTCTTT. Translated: CASSIATGGKAFF.

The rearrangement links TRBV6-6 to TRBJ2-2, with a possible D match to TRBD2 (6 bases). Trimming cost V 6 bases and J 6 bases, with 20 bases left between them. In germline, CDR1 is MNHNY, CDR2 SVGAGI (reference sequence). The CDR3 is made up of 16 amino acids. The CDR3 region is CASRGPGVGGAGELFF. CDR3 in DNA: TGTGCCAGCAGGGGCCCGGGGGTCGGTGGGGCCGGGGAGCTGTTTTTT.

The CDR3 loop reads CASRRERFEAFF. Written as DNA, the CDR3 is TGTGCCAGCAGGCGTGAAAGATTTGAAGCTTTCTTT. The chain joins TRBV6-5 to TRBJ1-1; D gene unclear. V was trimmed by 6 bases and J by 7 bases, leaving 12 bases between them. The CDR3 is made up of 12 amino acids. Per the germline V gene, CDR1 is MNHEY and CDR2 is SVGAGI.

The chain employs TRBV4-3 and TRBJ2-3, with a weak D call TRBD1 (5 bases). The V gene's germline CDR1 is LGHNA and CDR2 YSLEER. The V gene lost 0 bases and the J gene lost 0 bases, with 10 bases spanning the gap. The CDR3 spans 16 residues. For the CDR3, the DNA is TGCGCCAGCAGCCAAGATCACAGGCAAAGCACAGATACGCAGTATTTT. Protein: CASSQDHRQSTDTQYF.

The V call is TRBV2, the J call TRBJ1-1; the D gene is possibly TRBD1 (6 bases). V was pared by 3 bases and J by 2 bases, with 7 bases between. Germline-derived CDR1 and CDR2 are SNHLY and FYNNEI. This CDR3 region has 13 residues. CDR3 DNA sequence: TGTGCCAGCAGTGAGGACAGCAACACTGAAGCTTTCTTT. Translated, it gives CASSEDSNTEAFF.